Each of the 31 T cell receptor beta chains below was sequenced from the same sample in a study of regulatory T cells in long-lasting Graves disease. The time point here: newly diagnosed GD, antithyroid drugs for less than 3 months. PBMC RNA served as the TCR library source. HTBI primers from iRepertoire and Arm-PCR of CDR3 regions yielded the TCR beta libraries. TCRdb reanalysed the multiplex PCR reads using MiXCR and keeps one entry per CDR3 protein. The data show some 450,000 distinct CDR3 sequences, with roughly 15% seen just once and around 10% held by the top ten. The same specimen was also included in a second study, on T cells in Graves' hyperthyroidism and ophthalmopathy.

The sample was peripheral blood mononuclear cells (PBMCs), taken at new diagnosis, from a patient treated with antithyroid drugs. The receptors here all came from a woman in her twenties or thirties with Graves disease.

This clonotype has a count of ten or more. The chain is built from TRBV20-1 and TRBJ2-1; 7 nucleotides line up with TRBD2. The CDR3 totals 15 residues. Germline values: CDR1 DFQATT, CDR2 SNEGSKA (reference sequence). With V trimmed by 0 bases and J by 3 bases, 5 bases remained unmatched. This CDR3 reads CSARDLAVYYNEQFF. In DNA form, the CDR3 reads TGCAGTGCTAGAGACCTAGCGGTCTACTACAATGAGCAGTTCTTC.

V gene TRBV28 combines with J gene TRBJ2-7; D might be TRBD1 or TRBD2, each matching 5 bases. Germline CDR1 reads MDHEN; CDR2 reads SYDVKM. CDR3 size: 13 residues. The ends were cut back, 3 bases at V and 5 bases at J, with 11 bases in the middle. CDR3 loop: CASSFRGRDEQYF. CDR3 coding DNA: TGTGCCAGCAGTTTCCGGGGCCGAGACGAGCAGTACTTC.

The rearrangement links TRBV9 to TRBJ2-6; D is undetermined. V lost 0 bases, J lost 2 bases, and 6 bases lay in between. This CDR3 has 15 residues. In germline, CDR1 is SGDLS, CDR2 YYNGEE. The CDR3 nucleotides read TGTGCCAGCAGCGTAGAGGGTGCTGGGGCCAACGTCCTGACTTTC. Amino acid sequence: CASSVEGAGANVLTF.

The J gene is TRBJ1-6, the V gene TRBV12-3 or TRBV12-4; D gene ambiguous. The CDR3 covers 17 residues. V was cut by 1 base and J by 9 bases, with 19 bases left in between. CDR3 nucleotides: TGTGCCAGCAGTTTAGGGTCCTCGGTCCTAAGGAGTTCACCCCTCCACTTT. The encoded protein is CASSLGSSVLRSSPLHF.

This clonotype was seen ten or more times. The chain links TRBV28 to TRBJ2-7; unclear D gene. The V gene lost 5 bases and the J gene lost 1 base, with 15 bases spanning the gap. The germline V gene encodes CDR1 MDHEN and CDR2 SYDVKM. CDR3 length: 15 amino acids. CDR3 in amino acids: CASSAPLGPSYEQYF. CDR3 nucleotide sequence: TGTGCCAGCAGTGCGCCGCTAGGGCCTTCCTACGAGCAGTACTTC.

The CDR3 protein is CASSSLGTEAFF. CDR3 coding DNA: TGTGCCAGCAGTAGTTTGGGCACTGAAGCTTTCTTT. The chain uses TRBV6-2 or TRBV6-3 and TRBJ1-1; D gene ambiguous. Germline loops: CDR1 MNHEY, CDR2 SVGEGT. V dropped 5 bases and J dropped 4 bases, with 8 bases sitting between them. This CDR3 comprises 12 residues.

V gene TRBV6-2 or TRBV6-3 combines with J gene TRBJ2-5; D may be TRBD2 (6 bases). The CDR3 runs to 13 residues. Trimming cost V 2 bases and J 5 bases, with 9 bases left between them. CDR1 and CDR2 (germline): MNHEY, SVGEGT. CDR3 amino acids: CASSYRLAETQYF. CDR3 bases: TGTGCCAGCAGTTACAGGCTAGCGGAGACCCAGTACTTC.

This clonotype occurred a few times. A much larger clone sits a single nucleotide away, making a read error possible. The rearrangement uses TRBV28 and TRBJ2-1, with 9 bases that match TRBD1. Germline assignment: CDR1 MDHEN and CDR2 SYDVKM. This CDR3 comprises 16 residues. V trimming: 5 bases; J trimming: 6 bases; junction bases outside the gene matches: 11. CDR3 region: CASSDGTGKFSNEQFF. CDR3 nucleotides: TGTGCCAGCAGTGACGGGACAGGGAAATTCAGCAATGAGCAGTTCTTC.

This clonotype was seen ten or more times. The chain uses TRBV12-3 or TRBV12-4 and TRBJ2-7, with D perhaps assigned TRBD1 or TRBD2 (5 bases each). Trimming removed 4 bases at V and 1 base at J, with 11 bases between. This CDR3 has 14 residues. The CDR3 sequence: CASSSQDLSYEQYF. DNA of the CDR3: TGTGCCAGCAGTTCACAGGACTTGTCCTACGAGCAGTACTTC.

This clonotype showed up many times. The CDR3 region is CSAPLGEGLRSYEQYF. The CDR3 DNA sequence: TGCAGTGCCCCGTTGGGCGAGGGCCTGAGGTCCTACGAGCAGTACTTC. The chain joins TRBV20-1 to TRBJ2-7, with D possibly TRBD2 on 5 matching bases. Germline V lookup: CDR1 DFQATT, CDR2 SNEGSKA (reference sequence). Between the trimmed V and J ends, which lost 6 bases and 1 base, there was a span of 22 bases. This CDR3 region has 16 residues.

In this sample, this clonotype turned up many times. This sequence joins TRBV12-3 or TRBV12-4 and TRBJ2-7; D remains unclear. Trimming shortened V by 6 bases and J by 2 bases, and 14 bases separated the two germline ends. The CDR3 runs to 14 residues. The CDR3 sequence is CASRGSRRPYEQYF. The CDR3 nucleotides are TGTGCCAGCAGGGGCTCTAGAAGACCCTACGAGCAGTACTTC.

This clonotype was seen at least ten times. The V and J genes are TRBV20-1 and TRBJ2-7; 7 bases are shared with TRBD1. CDR3 length: 12 amino acids. The V and J ends lost 6 bases and 4 bases, in that order; junction bases with no gene match: 6. CDR1 is DFQATT and CDR2 is SNEGSKA in the germline V gene (reference sequence). In DNA, the CDR3 is TGCAGTGCCCCCGGGACAGAATACGAGCAGTACTTC. Protein product: CSAPGTEYEQYF.

This clonotype was counted at least ten times. The chain joins TRBV6-1 to TRBJ2-1, with D unclear. Trimming left V 7 bases short and J 9 bases short, with 13 bases between. CDR3 length: 12 residues. Germline V lookup: CDR1 MNHNS, CDR2 SASEGT. CDR3 DNA sequence: TGTGCCAGCATGGTCCCCCCAGGTGAGCAGTTCTTC. This encodes CASMVPPGEQFF.

V and J are TRBV6-1 and TRBJ2-5; maybe TRBD1 (6 bases). This CDR3 has 13 residues. CDR1 is MNHNS and CDR2 is SASEGT in the germline V gene. Trimming shortened V by 6 bases and J by 1 base, and 9 bases separated the two germline ends. The chain's CDR3 is CASRTGPQETQYF. In nucleotides, the CDR3 is TGTGCCAGCAGGACAGGCCCCCAAGAGACCCAGTACTTC.

This clonotype was observed at least ten times. The chain combines TRBV13 with TRBJ1-1; 10 nucleotides line up with TRBD1. After removal of 8 bases from V and 5 bases from J, the junction contained 8 bases not matched to a gene. The length of the CDR3 is 14 residues. Germline CDR1 and CDR2: PRHDT and FYEKMQ (reference sequence). CDR3 region: CASGSGTGATEAFF. The CDR3 coding sequence is TGTGCCAGCGGCTCCGGGACAGGGGCGACTGAAGCTTTCTTT.

The chain joins TRBV19 to TRBJ2-1; TRBD2 agrees at 8 bases. In germline, CDR1 is LNHDA, CDR2 SQIVND (reference sequence). Trimming removed 6 bases from V and 2 bases from J; junction bases left unmatched: 3. The CDR3 has 14 residues. DNA for the CDR3: TGTGCCAGTAGGAAGCGGGGGACCTACAATGAGCAGTTCTTC. Its protein is CASRKRGTYNEQFF.

The chain uses TRBV5-4 and TRBJ2-1; 8 positions agree with TRBD2. CDR1 is SGHNT and CDR2 is YYREEE in the germline V gene (reference sequence). The CDR3 runs 15 residues. The V segment lost 4 bases and the J segment 7 bases; nucleotides outside the gene matches: 10. The CDR3 protein is CASSPPPREGNEQFF. The CDR3, as DNA: TGTGCCAGCAGCCCCCCCCCTCGGGAGGGAAATGAGCAGTTCTTC.

A note on this clonotype: A much larger clone lies one base from this, so it may be a read error. V gene TRBV20-1 combines with J gene TRBJ1-5; D remains ambiguous. The germline V gene has CDR1 DFQATT and CDR2 SNEGSKA (reference sequence). The CDR3 covers 15 residues. The CDR3 DNA is TGCAGTGCTGGAGATCGTCGGTCTCGGGGTCAGCCCCAGCATTTT. Amino acid sequence: CSAGDRRSRGQPQHF.

The rearrangement links TRBV20-1 to TRBJ2-3; 9 bases are a match to TRBD2. The germline V gene has CDR1 DFQATT and CDR2 SNEGSKA (reference sequence). The CDR3 covers 16 residues. With 3 bases clipped from V and 1 base from J, the junction kept 8 bases outside the gene matches. Here the CDR3 DNA reads TGCAGTGCTAGTCTAGCGGGACGTTCAGGCACAGATACGCAGTATTTT. Protein: CSASLAGRSGTDTQYF.

In this sample, this clonotype turned up many times. The genes are TRBV6-1 and TRBJ2-1; TRBD1 is a possible D gene (6 bases). The CDR3 length is 13 residues. Trimming took off 0 bases at V and 15 bases at J, with 15 bases between the two ends. Germline V gives CDR1 MNHNS, CDR2 SASEGT. The CDR3 loop is CASSEARNRVMFF. The CDR3 nucleotides are TGTGCCAGCAGTGAAGCCAGAAACAGGGTTATGTTCTTC.

This clonotype has just a few counts. This sequence joins TRBV18 and TRBJ1-3; D unresolved. The CDR3 contains 13 residues. In germline, CDR1 is KGHSH, CDR2 LQKENI. Trimming shortened V by 2 bases and J by 3 bases, and 5 bases separated the two germline ends. CDR3 loop: CASSPADGNTIYF. The CDR3 coding sequence is TGTGCCAGCTCACCAGCAGATGGAAACACCATATATTTT.

On this clonotype: A clone one base away is much larger, so this may be a read error. The chain carries TRBV6-2 or TRBV6-3 and TRBJ1-1; 9 bases line up with TRBD1. The germline V gene encodes CDR1 MNHEY and CDR2 SVGEGT. CDR3 length: 15 residues. The V and J ends lost 2 bases and 6 bases, in that order; junction bases with no gene match: 7. The CDR3 here is CASSYDPRTGAEAFF. CDR3 bases: TGTGCCAGCAGTTACGACCCGAGGACAGGGGCTGAAGCTTTCTTT.

The table lists this clonotype with many counts. The CDR3 protein is CASIRTGNNSPLHF. The DNA of the CDR3 is TGTGCCAGCATTAGGACAGGGAATAATTCACCCCTCCACTTT. The chain uses TRBV2 and TRBJ1-6, with 8 positions matching TRBD1. Trimming took 7 bases from V and 5 from J; bases not matched to a gene: 4. Germline CDR1 SNHLY, CDR2 FYNNEI. This CDR3 has 14 amino acids.

In regard to this clonotype: With only one base between it and a far larger clone, this is likely a read error. J is TRBJ2-7 and V is TRBV13; 9 nucleotides align to TRBD2. Germline V gene data show CDR1 as PRHDT and CDR2 as FYEKMQ (reference sequence). The length of the CDR3 is 16 residues. With 4 bases clipped from V and 7 bases from J, the junction kept 14 bases outside the gene matches. The CDR3 sequence: CASSSLTSGGHNEQYF. The CDR3 nucleotides are TGTGCCAGCAGCTCGTTGACTAGCGGAGGACACAATGAGCAGTACTTC.

This clonotype showed up just a few times. The chain carries TRBV20-1 and TRBJ2-2, with 10 bases lining up with TRBD2. V trimming: 2 bases; J trimming: 0 bases; junction bases outside the gene matches: 9. Germline CDR1 reads DFQATT; CDR2 reads SNEGSKA (reference sequence). The CDR3 is 18 residues long. This CDR3 is CSARIGRSGRANTGELFF. The CDR3 region has the DNA TGCAGTGCTAGAATTGGGAGGAGCGGGAGGGCGAACACCGGGGAGCTGTTTTTT.

This clonotype was detected many times. The chain employs TRBV7-2 and TRBJ2-1; D is undetermined. There are 13 residues in the CDR3. V lost 2 bases and J lost 6, with 8 bases in between. Germline values: CDR1 SGHTA, CDR2 FQGNSA. The DNA of the CDR3 is TGTGCCAGCAGCTTACGTCTCCTCAATGAGCAGTTCTTC. Translating it yields CASSLRLLNEQFF. Together with reference TRBV7-2 and TRBJ2-1, the CDR3 gives the full variable domain: GAGVSQSPSNKVTEKGKDVELRCDPISGHTALYWYRQSLGQGLEFLIYFQGNSAPDKSGLPSDRFSAERTGGSVSTLTIQRTQQEDSAVYLCASSLRLLNEQFFGPGTRLTVL.

The chain employs TRBV10-3 and TRBJ2-1, with D perhaps matching TRBD1 or TRBD2 (5 bases each). V was shortened by 0 bases and J by 0 bases, with 9 bases between the two germline ends. Germline CDR1 is ENHRY and CDR2 is SYGVKD. The CDR3 runs 16 residues. This CDR3 reads CAISESGTSSYNEQFF. The CDR3 coding sequence is TGTGCCATCAGTGAGTCTGGGACGAGCTCCTACAATGAGCAGTTCTTC.

The chain combines TRBV9 with TRBJ2-3, with a possible D match to TRBD2 (6 bases). With 2 bases removed from V and 3 bases from J, the gap between germline ends came to 16 bases. Germline CDR1 and CDR2: SGDLS and YYNGEE. The length of the CDR3 is 16 residues. The CDR3 region is CASSVGGSLATDTQYF. CDR3 DNA sequence: TGTGCCAGCAGCGTGGGGGGAAGCTTAGCTACAGATACGCAGTATTTT.

The sample holds many counts of this clonotype. The chain has TRBV3-1 and TRBJ2-2; D call uncertain. The CDR3 is made up of 19 amino acids. Germline V gene sequence: CDR1 LGHDT, CDR2 YNNKEL (reference sequence). Trimming pared 0 bases from V and 2 bases from J, leaving 19 bases between. The CDR3, as DNA: TGTGCCAGCAGCCAAGAGGTGGTAGCTCCTCACGTCAACACCGGGGAGCTGTTTTTT. Its protein product is CASSQEVVAPHVNTGELFF.

The chain is built from TRBV20-1 and TRBJ2-5; 8 bases agree with TRBD2. V shed 0 bases, J shed 4 bases, and the junction held 10 bases outside the gene matches. Germline V gene sequence: CDR1 DFQATT, CDR2 SNEGSKA (reference sequence). The length of the CDR3 is 16 residues. The CDR3 loop reads CSARDYTGTRRETQYF. The CDR3 region has the DNA TGCAGTGCTAGAGATTATACCGGGACTAGGAGAGAGACCCAGTACTTC.

The genes are TRBV2 and TRBJ2-3; 15 bases are shared with TRBD2. Germline CDR1 SNHLY, CDR2 FYNNEI. The CDR3 sequence is 16 residues long. V dropped 8 bases and J dropped 3; count of bases not matched to a gene: 6. The CDR3 region is CASSGLAGGPTDTQYF. The CDR3 region has the DNA TGTGCCAGCTCCGGACTAGCGGGAGGGCCAACAGATACGCAGTATTTT.